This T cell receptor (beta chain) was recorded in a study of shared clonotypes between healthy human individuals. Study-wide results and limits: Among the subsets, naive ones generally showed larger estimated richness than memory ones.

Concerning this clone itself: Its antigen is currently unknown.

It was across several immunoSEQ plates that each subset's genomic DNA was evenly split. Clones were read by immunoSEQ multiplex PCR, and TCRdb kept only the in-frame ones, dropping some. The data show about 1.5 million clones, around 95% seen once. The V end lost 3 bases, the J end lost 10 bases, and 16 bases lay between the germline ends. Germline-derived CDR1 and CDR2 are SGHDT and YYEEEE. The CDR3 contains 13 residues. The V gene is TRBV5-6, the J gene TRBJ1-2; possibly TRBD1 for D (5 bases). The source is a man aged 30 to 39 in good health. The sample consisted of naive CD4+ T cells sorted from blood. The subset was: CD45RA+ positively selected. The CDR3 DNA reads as TGTGCCAGCAGCTCCCCCGGGGGAAACCCCTACACCTTC. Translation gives CASSSPGGNPYTF.